The clone carrying this T cell receptor beta chain occurred a few times. The antigen remains unidentified. The entry originates in a study of T cells in Graves' hyperthyroidism and ophthalmopathy. Whole-study results and caveats: Ophthalmopathy, as predicted by the model, came a median around 7 months after the prediction.

The investigators amplified TCR beta CDR3 regions from RNA transcripts. Researchers ran a first-round RT-PCR on the TCR CDR3 using the HTBI primer set. TCRdb reprocessed the multiplex PCR reads with MiXCR, giving one entry per CDR3 protein. The sample consists of hundreds of thousands of distinct CDR3 sequences, approximately 13% of them appearing once. V was pared by 0 bases and J by 5 bases, with 11 bases between. The germline V gene has CDR1 LGHNA and CDR2 YNFKEQ. The CDR3 is 15 residues long. Absent ophthalmopathy progression within 18 months defined stable Graves' hyperthyroidism. Any patient presenting with uncontrolled infection, other autoimmune disease, pregnancy or lactation was left out.

The sequence was collected from a woman aged 18-29 years with Graves' hyperthyroidism. The chain employs TRBV4-2 and TRBJ2-1; D is possibly TRBD1 or TRBD2 (5 bases each). The sample comprised blood. The CDR3 DNA follows: TGTGCCAGCAGCCAAGATAGGGGACCCCACAATGAGCAGTTCTTC. Protein sequence: CASSQDRGPHNEQFF.